This paragraph reports one T cell receptor (beta chain). Its antigen is still unknown. The DNA ends 3 residues before the CDR3 does, and the rest of the CDR3 is filled in from the germline J gene. Per germline, CDR1 DFQATT and CDR2 SNEGSKA (reference sequence). Trimming cost V 7 bases and J 4 bases, with 30 bases left between them. The CDR3 is 18 amino acids. This sample is part of a study of Tregs in tolerant kidney transplant recipients. Study-wide context: Related graft donors supplied nonmyeloablative bone marrow transplants, and mixed chimerism was transient.

Sequencing used immunoSEQ multiplex PCR; TCRdb keeps in-frame clones, though not all of them. This table lists roughly 48,000 clones. General study findings and limits: The most relevant donor-specific Treg TCRbeta repertoire apparently came from expansion with activated donor B cells. For some patients, primers changed over time, blocking nucleotide-level comparison.

J is TRBJ2-3 and V is TRBV20-1; TRBD1 is a possible D gene (6 bases). The sequence derives from a human donor who received a combined kidney and bone marrow transplant. The source material was CD4+ T cells from blood, sampled before the transplant. The CDR3 DNA, read in part, is TGCAGTGTAACCGCCGGAACTTCTTTCCAGGGGTCCCCAGATACG. Its protein is CSVTAGTSFQGSPDT. The CDR3 as a whole reads CSVTAGTSFQGSPDTQYF.